Reported below is one T cell receptor (beta chain). Its antigen is as yet unknown. The same CDR3 can be traced to other DNA sequences in this sample. Though nominally healthy at sampling, donors likely had unrecorded immune exposures. V lost 3 bases to trimming and J lost 1 base, with 7 bases between them. CDR3 length: 13 residues. The germline V gene encodes CDR1 MNHEY and CDR2 SMNVEV (reference sequence). This specimen comes from a study of cytomegalovirus exposure and HLA in healthy donors. Study-level background: A prior analysis found 117 million unique TCR beta sequences from 150 million to 200 million T cells.

Study observations and caveats: Accurate HLA-A and HLA-B prediction from TCR beta sequences was reported for most subjects. Some TCR beta chains (164 of them) were listed as cytomegalovirus-associated.

Both 60 Vbeta primers and 13 Jbeta primers went into the PCR. Some clones are missing from TCRdb's copy, which holds only in-frame ones; the method was immunoSEQ multiplex PCR. Here the sample spans roughly 120,000 clones, 50% to 65% being singletons. The origin of this receptor is a woman between 40 and 55 years old in good health and CMV-seropositive. This sequence joins TRBV27 and TRBJ2-7; D ambiguous. The specimen was PBMCs. The CDR3 DNA is TGTGCCAGCAGTTTCTCCAGTTCCTACGAGCAGTACTTC. Translated: CASSFSSSYEQYF.